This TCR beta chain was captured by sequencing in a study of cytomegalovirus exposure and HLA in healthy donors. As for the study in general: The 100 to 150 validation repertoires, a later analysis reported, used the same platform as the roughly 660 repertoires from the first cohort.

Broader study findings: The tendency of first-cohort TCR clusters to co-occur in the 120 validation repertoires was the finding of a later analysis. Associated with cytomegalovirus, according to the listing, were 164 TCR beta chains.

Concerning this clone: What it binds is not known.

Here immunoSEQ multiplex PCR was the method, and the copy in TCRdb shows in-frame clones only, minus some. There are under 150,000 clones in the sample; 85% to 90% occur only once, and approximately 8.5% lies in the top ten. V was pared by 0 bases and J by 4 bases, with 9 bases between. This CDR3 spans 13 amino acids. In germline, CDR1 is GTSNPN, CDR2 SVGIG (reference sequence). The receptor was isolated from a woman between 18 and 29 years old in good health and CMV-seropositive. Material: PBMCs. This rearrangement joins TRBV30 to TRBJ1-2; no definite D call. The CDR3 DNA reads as TGTGCCTGGAGTGTGGGCAGGCGCTATGGCTACACCTTC. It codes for CAWSVGRRYGYTF. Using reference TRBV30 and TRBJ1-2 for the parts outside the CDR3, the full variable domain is SQTIHQWPATLVQPVGSPLSLECTVEGTSNPNLYWYRQAAGRGLQLLFYSVGIGQISSEVPQNLSASRPQDRQFILSSKKLLLSDSGFYLCAWSVGRRYGYTFGSGTRLTVV.